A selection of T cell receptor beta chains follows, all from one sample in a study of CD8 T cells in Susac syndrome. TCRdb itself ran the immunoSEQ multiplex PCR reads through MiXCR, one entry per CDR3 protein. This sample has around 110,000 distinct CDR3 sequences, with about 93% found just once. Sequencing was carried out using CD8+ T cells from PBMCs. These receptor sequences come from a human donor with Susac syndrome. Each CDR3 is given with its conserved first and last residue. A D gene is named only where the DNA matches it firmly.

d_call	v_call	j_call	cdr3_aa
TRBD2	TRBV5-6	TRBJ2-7	CASSSTSAGYYEQYF
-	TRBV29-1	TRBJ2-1	CSVAQGNEQFF
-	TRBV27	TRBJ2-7	CASSTRIGGEQYF
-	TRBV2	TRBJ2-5	CASSDGRHKETQYF
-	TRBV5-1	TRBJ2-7	CASSLGPDSTYEQYF
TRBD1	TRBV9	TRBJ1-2	CASSPPGQGFLGYTF
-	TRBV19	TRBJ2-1	CASSIELFSYNEQFF
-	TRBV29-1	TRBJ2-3	CSVTGTSTDTQYF
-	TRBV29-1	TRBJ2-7	CSVGWQGDEQYF
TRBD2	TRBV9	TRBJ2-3	CASSFAGVFRDTQYF
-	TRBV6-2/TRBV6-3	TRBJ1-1	CASSYTGRWNTEAFF
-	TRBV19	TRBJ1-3	CATARRSGNTIYF
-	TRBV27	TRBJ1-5	CASSFSASFNQPQHF
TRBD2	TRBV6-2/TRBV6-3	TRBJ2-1	CASRNRTSGRFNEQFF
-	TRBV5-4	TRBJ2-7	CASSLERTEAYEQYF
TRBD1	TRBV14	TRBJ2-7	CASSHASGTGYRHEQYF
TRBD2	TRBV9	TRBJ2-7	CASSGSGGFSYEQYF
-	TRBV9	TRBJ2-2	CASSVGGSGELFF
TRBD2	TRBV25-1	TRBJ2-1	CASSRSGLAGEIYNEQFF
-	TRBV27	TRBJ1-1	CASSLNPNTEAFF
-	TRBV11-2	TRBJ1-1	CASSLVRTGRTEAFF
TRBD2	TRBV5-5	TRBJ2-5	CASSLAFLASGQETQYF
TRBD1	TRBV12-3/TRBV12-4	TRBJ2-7	CASSFGTALYGQYF
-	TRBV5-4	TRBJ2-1	CASSFGNNEQFF
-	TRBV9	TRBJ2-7	CASSVAAGRSYEQYF